Listed here are 14 T cell receptor beta chains from one sample, sequenced in a study of shared clonotypes between healthy human individuals. Data came from immunoSEQ multiplex PCR; TCRdb stores just in-frame clones and leaves some out. The sample comprises hundreds of thousands of clones, approximately 74% of which are singletons, and about 1.8% rests with the top ten. The sequenced material came from memory CD4+ T cells sorted from blood. The subset here: CD45RA-negative fraction. The receptor source for this set is a woman in her 30s in good health.

This clone has a single count. The V call is TRBV6-1, the J call TRBJ1-5; TRBD1 might be the D (6 bases). With 6 bases removed from V and 2 bases from J, the gap between germline ends came to 14 bases. This CDR3 contains 15 residues. Germline-derived CDR1 and CDR2 are MNHNS and SASEGT. This CDR3 reads CASRGAPVGNQPQHF. CDR3 coding DNA: TGTGCCAGCAGGGGGGCCCCAGTGGGCAATCAGCCCCAGCATTTT.

Only a few counts were recorded for this clone. The chain joins TRBV28 to TRBJ2-7; no reliable D call. This CDR3 spans 14 amino acids. Germline V gene data show CDR1 as MDHEN and CDR2 as SYDVKM. Trimming pared 7 bases from V and 4 bases from J, leaving 17 bases between. DNA for the CDR3: TGTGCCAGCATTCTGTCACATCACCCGTACGAGCAGTACTTC. Translated: CASILSHHPYEQYF. The full variable domain, with the rest looked up from reference TRBV28 and TRBJ2-7, is DVKVTQSSRYLVKRTGEKVFLECVQDMDHENMFWYRQDPGLGLRLIYFSYDVKMKEKGDIPEGYSVSREKKERFSLILESASTNQTSMYLCASILSHHPYEQYFGPGTRLTVT.

V is TRBV13 and J is TRBJ1-2; 10 bases map to TRBD1. The CDR3 length is 17 residues. CDR1 PRHDT and CDR2 FYEKMQ come from the germline V gene (reference sequence). Germline trimming cut 5 bases from V and 4 bases from J; bases unmatched to any gene: 13. CDR3 sequence: CASSTHPGTGESYGYTF. As DNA, the CDR3 is TGTGCCAGCAGCACACATCCCGGGACAGGGGAATCCTATGGCTACACCTTC.

The CDR3 nucleotides read TGTGCCAGCAGCCAAAATGGATTTACCCGCACCTCTGGAAACACCATATATTTT. Amino acid sequence: CASSQNGFTRTSGNTIYF. The chain has TRBV7-8 and TRBJ1-3; no clear D. Trimming took 5 bases from V and 0 from J, leaving 20 bases between them. The CDR3 runs 18 residues. CDR1 and CDR2 (germline): SGHVS, FQNEAQ.

This chain links TRBV21-1 with TRBJ1-1; the D segment call TRBD1 is taken from the table without a DNA check. TRBV21-1 is a known pseudogene. The length of the CDR3 is 17 residues. CDR3: CASSTHTMCFPRPEAFF. For the CDR3, the DNA is TGTGCCAGCAGCACTCACACCATGTGTTTTCCCAGGCCTGAAGCTTTCTTT.

The chain uses TRBV5-5 and TRBJ1-1; D is undetermined. V lost 1 base and J lost 0, with 7 bases in between. CDR3 length: 14 residues. CDR1 SGHKS and CDR2 YYEKEE come from the germline V gene (reference sequence). In DNA, the CDR3 is TGTGCCAGCAGCTTGTCCGACATGAACACTGAAGCTTTCTTT. It translates to CASSLSDMNTEAFF.

This sequence joins TRBV6-5 and TRBJ1-2; the D gene is possibly TRBD1 (6 bases). Germline V gene lookup returns CDR1 MNHEY and CDR2 SVGAGI. The V and J ends lost 2 bases and 7 bases respectively, with 11 bases between them. The CDR3 contains 13 residues. CDR3 in DNA: TGTGCCAGCAGTTACGTGGGGGCGTCTGGCTACACCTTC. Amino acids: CASSYVGASGYTF.

This clone has just a few counts. The chain links TRBV29-1 to TRBJ2-3, with D hard to call. Trimming left V 5 bases short and J 0 bases short, with 12 bases between. From germline, CDR1 is SQVTM and CDR2 ANQGSEA. The length of the CDR3 is 14 residues. CDR3 sequence (DNA): TGCAGCGTTCTTCGGCAGAGTAGCACAGATACGCAGTATTTT. It is translated as CSVLRQSSTDTQYF.

CDR3 bases: TGTGCCAGCAGCGTCAACCCTACCTCCGGGGAGCTGTTTTTT. Its protein is CASSVNPTSGELFF. This chain links TRBV9 with TRBJ2-2; D gene unclear. Germline assignment: CDR1 SGDLS and CDR2 YYNGEE. V was cut by 2 bases and J by 6 bases, with 11 bases left in between. This CDR3 region has 14 residues.

V is TRBV11-2 and J is TRBJ2-5; 8 bases fit TRBD1. Germline CDR1 reads SGHAT; CDR2 reads FQNNGV. The CDR3 is made up of 16 amino acids. Trimming cost V 5 bases and J 7 bases; bases outside gene matches: 15. The DNA of the CDR3 is TGTGCCAGCAGCCCCGCGGGACAGGTCCGGCAACGGACCCAGTACTTC. Its translation is CASSPAGQVRQRTQYF.

The J gene is TRBJ2-7, the V gene TRBV2; 12 bases fit TRBD2. This CDR3 region has 16 residues. Germline V gene data show CDR1 as SNHLY and CDR2 as FYNNEI. V lost 6 bases and J lost 4; bases outside the gene matches: 10. CDR3 in amino acids: CASSPSGRALNYEQYF. CDR3 sequence (DNA): TGTGCCAGCAGCCCTAGCGGGAGGGCCTTAAATTACGAGCAGTACTTC.

This clone turned up a few times. The chain couples TRBV2 to TRBJ1-5, with 10 positions matching TRBD1. With V trimmed by 9 bases and J by 7 bases, 12 bases remained unmatched. This CDR3 is built from 15 residues. Germline CDR1 reads SNHLY; CDR2 reads FYNNEI. The CDR3 reads CASSGTGVGYQPQHF. CDR3 in DNA: TGTGCCAGTTCCGGGACAGGGGTAGGATACCAGCCCCAGCATTTT.

This clone was detected a few times. CDR3 sequence reads: CATGLAGLDEQFF. The CDR3 DNA reads as TGTGCCACGGGACTAGCGGGATTAGATGAGCAGTTCTTC. The chain carries TRBV6-1 and TRBJ2-1; 13 nucleotides line up with TRBD2. CDR1 MNHNS and CDR2 SASEGT come from the germline V gene. The CDR3 sequence is 13 residues long. V trimming: 10 bases; J trimming: 8 bases; junction bases outside the gene matches: 5.

V gene TRBV18 combines with J gene TRBJ2-5; the D gene is possibly TRBD1 (5 bases). V was clipped by 3 bases and J by 2 bases, with 7 bases between them. The CDR3 is made up of 13 amino acids. Germline lookup yields CDR1 KGHSH and CDR2 LQKENI. CDR3 bases: TGTGCCAGCTCACCGGGGCCACAAGAGACCCAGTACTTC. It translates to CASSPGPQETQYF.